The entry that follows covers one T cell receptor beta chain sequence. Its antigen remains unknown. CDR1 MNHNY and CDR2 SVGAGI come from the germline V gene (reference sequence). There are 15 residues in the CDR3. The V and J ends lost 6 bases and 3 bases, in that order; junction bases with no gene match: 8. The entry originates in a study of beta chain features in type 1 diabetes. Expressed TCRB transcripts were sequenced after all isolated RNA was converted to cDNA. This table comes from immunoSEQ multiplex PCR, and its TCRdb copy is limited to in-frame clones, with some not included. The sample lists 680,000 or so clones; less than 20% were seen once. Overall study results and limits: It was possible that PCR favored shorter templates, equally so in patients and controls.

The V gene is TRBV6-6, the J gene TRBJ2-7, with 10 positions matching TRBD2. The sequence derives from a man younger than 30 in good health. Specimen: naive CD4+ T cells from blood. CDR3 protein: CASSGTSGAIYEQYF. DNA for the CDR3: TGTGCCAGCAGCGGTACTAGCGGGGCAATCTACGAGCAGTACTTC.